This passage covers 18 T cell receptor beta chains from one sample sequenced in a study of T cell responses to AZD1222 COVID-19 vaccine. Method: immunoSEQ multiplex PCR; TCRdb's copy keeps in-frame clones and lacks some. This repertoire shows fewer than 110,000 clones, about 86% found once; its top ten account for 1.4%. The sample was peripheral blood, taken on day 0 of AZD1222 vaccination. These receptors all stem from an adult in good health.

The rearrangement links TRBV5-4 to TRBJ2-2; TRBD2 aligns across 9 bases. The V gene's germline CDR1 is SGHNT and CDR2 YYREEE (reference sequence). The ends lost 1 base at V and 5 bases at J; junction bases unmatched: 6. The CDR3 runs 16 residues. The CDR3 DNA sequence: TGTGCCAGCAGCTTGACGGCGGGAGGGCCGACCGGGGAGCTGTTTTTT. Amino acid sequence: CASSLTAGGPTGELFF.

This clone was counted once. The gene calls are TRBV7-9 and TRBJ1-1, with D perhaps TRBD1 (5 bases). This CDR3 region has 14 residues. V lost 7 bases and J lost 1, with 13 bases in between. Germline CDR1 is SEHNR and CDR2 is FQNEAQ (reference sequence). CDR3 DNA: TGTGCCAGCACCGCGGGTGGGACGAACACTGAAGCTTTCTTT. This codes for CASTAGGTNTEAFF.

The rearrangement links TRBV9 to TRBJ2-7; 9 bases are a match to TRBD2. Germline CDR1 reads SGDLS; CDR2 reads YYNGEE. Germline trimming cut 0 bases from V and 2 bases from J; bases unmatched to any gene: 3. The length of the CDR3 is 15 residues. The CDR3 bases are TGTGCCAGCAGCGTAGCGACTAGCGGCCCCTACGAGCAGTACTTC. Its protein product is CASSVATSGPYEQYF.

This chain joins TRBV5-4 and TRBJ2-3; 8 bases match TRBD2. Trimming removed 2 bases from V and 0 bases from J; junction bases left unmatched: 5. This CDR3 contains 16 residues. From germline, CDR1 is SGHNT and CDR2 YYREEE (reference sequence). As DNA, the CDR3 is TGTGCCAGCAGCTTCCGACTAGCGTCTAGCACAGATACGCAGTATTTT. It codes for CASSFRLASSTDTQYF.

V usage is TRBV29-1 and J usage is TRBJ1-2; D unresolved. The ends were cut back, 3 bases at V and 6 bases at J, with 5 bases in the middle. The V gene's germline CDR1 is SQVTM and CDR2 ANQGSEA. The CDR3 has 10 amino acids. CDR3 sequence reads: CSVDTDGYTF. DNA for the CDR3: TGCAGCGTTGACACAGATGGCTACACCTTC.

The chain uses TRBV30 and TRBJ1-5; a possible D gene is TRBD1 (5 bases). This CDR3 comprises 13 residues. Per germline, CDR1 GTSNPN and CDR2 SVGIG (reference sequence). Trimming took off 4 bases at V and 4 bases at J, with 11 bases between the two ends. As DNA, the CDR3 is TGTGCCTGGAACACAGGTGGGAATCAGCCCCAGCATTTT. Its translation is CAWNTGGNQPQHF.

This clone was seen just once. The CDR3 coding sequence is TGTGCCACCAGTGACGGGAGGGAGGCTGGTGAAAAACTGTTTTTT. As protein: CATSDGREAGEKLFF. The V gene is TRBV24-1, the J gene TRBJ1-4; D is unresolved. The V end was cut by 4 bases, the J end by 7 bases, with 15 bases between. The CDR3 runs 15 residues. Per the germline V gene, CDR1 is KGHDR and CDR2 is SFDVKD.

The chain couples TRBV7-9 to TRBJ1-4; D remains unclear. This CDR3 comprises 11 residues. V lost 6 bases, J lost 8 bases, and 7 bases lay in between. Germline CDR1 and CDR2: SEHNR and FQNEAQ (reference sequence). The chain's CDR3 is CASSIDEKLFF. The CDR3 nucleotides read TGTGCCAGCAGTATTGACGAAAAACTGTTTTTT. The variable domain in full, completed from reference TRBV7-9 and TRBJ1-4, reads DTGVSQNPRHKITKRGQNVTFRCDPISEHNRLYWYRQTLGQGPEFLTYFQNEAQLEKSRLLSDRFSAERPKGSFSTLEIQRTEQGDSAMYLCASSIDEKLFFGSGTQLSVL.

The chain joins TRBV28 to TRBJ1-1, with D perhaps matching TRBD1 (5 bases). The V and J ends lost 5 bases and 1 base respectively, with 17 bases between them. The CDR3 has 16 residues. Looked up from germline, CDR1 is MDHEN and CDR2 is SYDVKM. CDR3 protein: CASSMLPGITNTEAFF. DNA of the CDR3: TGTGCCAGCAGTATGTTACCAGGGATCACGAACACTGAAGCTTTCTTT.

V usage is TRBV27 and J usage is TRBJ1-5; no definite D call. The CDR3 runs to 15 residues. V lost 2 bases, J lost 2 bases, and 10 bases lay in between. Per the germline V gene, CDR1 is MNHEY and CDR2 is SMNVEV (reference sequence). The DNA for the CDR3 is TGTGCCAGCAGTTTAGTTGGTATGGGCAATCAGCCCCAGCATTTT. Translating it yields CASSLVGMGNQPQHF.

V usage is TRBV27 and J usage is TRBJ2-3; D may be TRBD2 (6 bases). The germline gives CDR1 MNHEY, CDR2 SMNVEV (reference sequence). V gave up 3 bases and J gave up 9 bases, with 16 bases separating them. This CDR3 spans 14 amino acids. The CDR3 DNA follows: TGTGCCAGCAGTTTCGCAGCGGGTCAGGAGACGCAGTATTTT. This sequence encodes CASSFAAGQETQYF.

This clone was counted a few times. This rearrangement joins TRBV9 to TRBJ2-1; the D call may be TRBD1 or TRBD2 (5 bases each). The germline V and J ends were trimmed by 4 bases and 0 bases, with 14 bases remaining between them. The CDR3 is 16 residues long. Germline-derived CDR1 and CDR2 are SGDLS and YYNGEE. Here the CDR3 DNA reads TGTGCCAGCAGCCCCCGAGGGACCAGCTCCTACAATGAGCAGTTCTTC. Translating gives CASSPRGTSSYNEQFF.

The V gene is TRBV3-1 (or the pseudogene TRBV3-2), the J gene TRBJ2-1, with TRBD2 matching 9 bases. The germline V gene has CDR1 LGHDT and CDR2 YNNKEL (reference sequence). The CDR3 spans 16 residues. V was pared by 4 bases and J by 8 bases, with 12 bases of the junction left unmatched. In DNA, the CDR3 is TGTGCCAGCAGCCCAGGGTGGCGGGAGGGCCATGATGAGCAGTTCTTC. This gives the protein CASSPGWREGHDEQFF.

The chain carries TRBV3-1 (or the pseudogene TRBV3-2) and TRBJ2-7, with D possibly TRBD1 on 7 matching bases. Germline CDR1 and CDR2: LGHDT and YNNKEL (reference sequence). Trimming took off 4 bases at V and 6 bases at J, with 10 bases between the two ends. The CDR3 has 12 residues. CDR3: CASSLQGGEQYF. The CDR3, as DNA: TGTGCCAGCAGCCTTCAGGGGGGCGAGCAGTACTTC.

The genes are TRBV6-5 and TRBJ2-2; 9 bases fit TRBD1. V gave up 6 bases and J gave up 3 bases; unmatched junction bases: 5. The CDR3 contains 15 residues. Germline assignment: CDR1 MNHEY and CDR2 SVGAGI. The CDR3 is CASRYRGLDTGELFF. In DNA, the CDR3 is TGTGCCAGCAGATACAGGGGGCTCGACACCGGGGAGCTGTTTTTT.

This rearrangement joins TRBV19 to TRBJ2-5; D possibly corresponds to TRBD1 (7 bases). The CDR3 length is 14 residues. Germline values: CDR1 LNHDA, CDR2 SQIVND (reference sequence). Trimming took 5 bases from V and 2 from J, leaving 12 bases between them. The CDR3 protein is CASSAQGGQETQYF. Written as DNA, the CDR3 is TGTGCCAGTAGTGCCCAGGGGGGACAAGAGACCCAGTACTTC.

V usage is TRBV4-1 and J usage is TRBJ1-3; 7 positions agree with TRBD1. The germline V gene has CDR1 MGHRA and CDR2 YSYEKL. With V trimmed by 2 bases and J by 0 bases, 4 bases remained unmatched. The CDR3 consists of 16 residues. The CDR3 reads CASSQRTGPSGNTIYF. In DNA form, the CDR3 reads TGCGCCAGCAGCCAACGGACAGGTCCCTCTGGAAACACCATATATTTT.

The rearrangement joins TRBV18 to TRBJ2-2; D gene unclear. The V end lost 2 bases, the J end lost 5 bases, and 9 bases lay between the germline ends. Germline V gene lookup returns CDR1 KGHSH and CDR2 LQKENI. The CDR3 is made up of 14 amino acids. The chain's CDR3 is CASSPAGRTGELFF. Here the CDR3 DNA reads TGTGCCAGCTCACCAGCCGGTCGGACCGGGGAGCTGTTTTTT.